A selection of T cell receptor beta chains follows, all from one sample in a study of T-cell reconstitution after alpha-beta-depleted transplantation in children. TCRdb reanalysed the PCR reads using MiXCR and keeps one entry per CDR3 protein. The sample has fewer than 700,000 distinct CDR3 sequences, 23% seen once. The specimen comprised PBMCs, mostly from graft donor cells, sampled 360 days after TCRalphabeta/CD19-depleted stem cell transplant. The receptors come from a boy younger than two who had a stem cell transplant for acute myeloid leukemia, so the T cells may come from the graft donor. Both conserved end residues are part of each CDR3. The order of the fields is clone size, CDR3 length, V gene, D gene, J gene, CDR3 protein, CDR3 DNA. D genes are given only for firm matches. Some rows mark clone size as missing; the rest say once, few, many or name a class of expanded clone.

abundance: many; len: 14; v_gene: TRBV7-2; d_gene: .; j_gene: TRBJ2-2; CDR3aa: CASSWDGGIGELFF; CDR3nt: TGTGCCAGCAGCTGGGACGGGGGCATTGGGGAGCTGTTTTTT
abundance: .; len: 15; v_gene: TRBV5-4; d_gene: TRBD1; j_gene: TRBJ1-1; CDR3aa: CASSWGTGLVGEAFF; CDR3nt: TGTGCCAGCAGCTGGGGGACAGGGTTAGTGGGTGAAGCTTTCTTT
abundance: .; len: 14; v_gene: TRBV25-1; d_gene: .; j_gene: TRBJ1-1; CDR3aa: CASTRTYGNTEAFF; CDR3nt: TGTGCCAGCACCAGGACGTACGGGAACACTGAAGCTTTCTTT
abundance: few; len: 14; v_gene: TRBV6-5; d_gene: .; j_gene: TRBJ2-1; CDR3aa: CASNSASSYNEQFF; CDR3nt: TGTGCCAGCAATTCGGCTAGCTCCTACAATGAGCAGTTCTTC
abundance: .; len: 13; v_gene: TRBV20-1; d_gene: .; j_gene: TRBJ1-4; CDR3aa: CSAPGTEYEKLFF; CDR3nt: TGCAGTGCCCCCGGGACGGAGTATGAAAAACTGTTTTTT
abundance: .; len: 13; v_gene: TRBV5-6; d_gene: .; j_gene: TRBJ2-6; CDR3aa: CASRPWGANVLTF; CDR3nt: TGTGCCAGCAGGCCATGGGGGGCCAACGTCCTGACTTTC
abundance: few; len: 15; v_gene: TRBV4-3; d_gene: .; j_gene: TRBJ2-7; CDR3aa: CASSQEPAGPYEQYF; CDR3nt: TGCGCCAGCAGCCAAGAACCGGCAGGACCCTACGAGCAGTACTTC
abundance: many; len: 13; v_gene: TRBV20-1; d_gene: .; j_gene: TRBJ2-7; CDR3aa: CSASSGPYEVQYF; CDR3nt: TGCAGTGCTAGTTCGGGACCCTACGAGGTTCAGTACTTC
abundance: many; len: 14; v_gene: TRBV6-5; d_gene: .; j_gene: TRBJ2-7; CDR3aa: CASSYSHRDYEQYF; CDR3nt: TGTGCCAGCAGTTACTCGCACAGGGACTACGAGCAGTACTTC
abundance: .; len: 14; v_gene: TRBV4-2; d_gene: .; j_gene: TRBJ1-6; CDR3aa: CASSQEGRVPPLHF; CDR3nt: TGTGCCAGCAGCCAAGAGGGTCGCGTGCCACCCCTCCACTTT
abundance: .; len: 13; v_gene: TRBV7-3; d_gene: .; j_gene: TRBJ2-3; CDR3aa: CASRKEQTDTQYF; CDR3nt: TGTGCCAGCCGCAAAGAACAGACAGATACGCAGTATTTT
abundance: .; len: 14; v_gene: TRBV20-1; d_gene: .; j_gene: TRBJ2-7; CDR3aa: CSARVSSDSYEQYF; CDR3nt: TGCAGTGCTAGAGTCTCTAGCGACTCCTACGAGCAGTACTTC
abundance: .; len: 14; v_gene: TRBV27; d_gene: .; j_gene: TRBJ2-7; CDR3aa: CASSFVWGWNEQYF; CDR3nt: TGTGCCAGCAGTTTCGTATGGGGGTGGAACGAGCAGTACTTC
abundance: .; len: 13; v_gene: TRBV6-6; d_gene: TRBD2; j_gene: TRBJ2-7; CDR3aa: CASNSGGAREQYF; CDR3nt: TGTGCCAGCAACAGCGGGGGGGCAAGGGAGCAGTACTTC
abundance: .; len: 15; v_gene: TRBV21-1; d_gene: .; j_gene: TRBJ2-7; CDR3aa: CASRSGNREPHEQYF; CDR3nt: TGTGCCAGCCGGTCTGGGAACAGGGAGCCCCACGAGCAGTACTTC
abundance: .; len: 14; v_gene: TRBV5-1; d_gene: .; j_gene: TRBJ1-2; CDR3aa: CASSSDAGGYGYTF; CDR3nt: TGCGCCAGCAGCTCGGACGCAGGAGGCTATGGCTACACCTTC
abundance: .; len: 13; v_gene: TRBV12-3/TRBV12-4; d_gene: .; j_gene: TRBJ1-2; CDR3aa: CASSLGAGEGYTF; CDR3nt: TGTGCCAGCAGTTTAGGGGCGGGGGAAGGCTACACCTTC
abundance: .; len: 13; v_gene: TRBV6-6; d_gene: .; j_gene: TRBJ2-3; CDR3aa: CASSYSPERTQYF; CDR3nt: TGTGCCAGCAGTTACTCACCGGAAAGGACGCAGTATTTT
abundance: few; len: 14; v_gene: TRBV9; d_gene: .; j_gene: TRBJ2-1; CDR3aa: CASSVGTSYNEQFF; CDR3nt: TGTGCCAGCAGCGTTGGCACTTCCTACAATGAGCAGTTCTTC
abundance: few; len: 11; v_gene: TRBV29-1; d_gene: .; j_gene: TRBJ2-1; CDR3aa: CSVEVFNEQFF; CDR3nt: TGCAGCGTTGAAGTTTTCAATGAGCAGTTCTTC
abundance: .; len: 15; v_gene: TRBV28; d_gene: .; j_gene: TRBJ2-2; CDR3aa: CASSDMTTNTGELFF; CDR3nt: TGTGCCAGCTCGGATATGACTACAAACACCGGGGAGCTGTTTTTT
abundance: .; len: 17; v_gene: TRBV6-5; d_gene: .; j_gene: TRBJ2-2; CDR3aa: CASSLGGETSNTGELFF; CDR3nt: TGTGCCAGCAGTTTGGGCGGGGAAACCTCGAACACCGGGGAGCTGTTTTTT
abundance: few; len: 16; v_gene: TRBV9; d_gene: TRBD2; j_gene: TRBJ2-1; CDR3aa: CASSPSPAGLNNEQFF; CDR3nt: TGTGCCAGCAGCCCTTCTCCAGCGGGGTTAAACAATGAGCAGTTCTTC
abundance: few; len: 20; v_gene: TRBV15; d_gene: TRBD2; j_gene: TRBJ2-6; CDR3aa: CATSRDPGLAGLTGANVLTF; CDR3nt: TGTGCCACCAGCAGAGATCCGGGACTAGCGGGGCTCACTGGGGCCAACGTCCTGACTTTC
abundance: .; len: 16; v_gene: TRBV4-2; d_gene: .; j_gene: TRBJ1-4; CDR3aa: CASSQAPRGTNEKLFF; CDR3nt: TGTGCCAGCAGCCAAGCCCCCAGGGGAACTAATGAAAAACTGTTTTTT
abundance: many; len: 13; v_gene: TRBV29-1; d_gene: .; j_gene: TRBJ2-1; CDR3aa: CSLSLGSGYEQFF; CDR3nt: TGCAGCCTCTCCCTAGGGTCCGGGTACGAGCAGTTCTTC
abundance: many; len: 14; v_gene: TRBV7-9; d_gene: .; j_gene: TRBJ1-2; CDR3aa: CASSLAAQGYGYTF; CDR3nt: TGTGCCAGCAGCTTAGCGGCACAGGGCTATGGCTACACCTTC
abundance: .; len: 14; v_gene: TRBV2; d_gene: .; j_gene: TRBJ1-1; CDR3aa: CASVDRAIRGEAFF; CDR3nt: TGTGCCAGCGTGGACAGAGCCATCAGGGGTGAAGCTTTCTTT
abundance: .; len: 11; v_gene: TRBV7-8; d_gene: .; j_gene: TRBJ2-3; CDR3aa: CASSLFDTQYF; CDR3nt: TGTGCCAGCAGCTTATTCGATACGCAGTATTTT
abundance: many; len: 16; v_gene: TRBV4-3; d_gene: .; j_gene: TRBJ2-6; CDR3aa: CASSQGGYSGANVLTF; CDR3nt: TGCGCCAGCAGCCAAGGAGGATACTCTGGGGCCAACGTCCTGACTTTC
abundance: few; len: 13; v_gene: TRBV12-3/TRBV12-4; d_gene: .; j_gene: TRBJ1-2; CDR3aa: CASSWGGVDGYTF; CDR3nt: TGTGCCAGCAGTTGGGGGGGAGTGGATGGCTACACCTTC
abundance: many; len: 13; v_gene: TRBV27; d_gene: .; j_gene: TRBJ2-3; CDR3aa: CASSLTVTDTQYF; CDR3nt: TGTGCCAGCAGCCTAACAGTCACAGATACGCAGTATTTT
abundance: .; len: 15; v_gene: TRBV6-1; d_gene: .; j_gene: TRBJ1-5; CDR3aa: CASSEWGGRNQPQHF; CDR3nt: TGTGCCAGCAGTGAGTGGGGGGGGCGTAATCAGCCCCAGCATTTT
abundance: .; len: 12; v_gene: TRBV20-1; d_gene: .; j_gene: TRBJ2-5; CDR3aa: CSARKPQEAQYF; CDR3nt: TGCAGTGCTAGAAAACCCCAAGAGGCCCAGTACTTC
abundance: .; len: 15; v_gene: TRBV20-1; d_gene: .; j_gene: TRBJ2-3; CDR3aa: CSATAPGGPQDTQYF; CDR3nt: TGCAGTGCTACCGCCCCCGGGGGCCCACAGGATACGCAGTATTTT
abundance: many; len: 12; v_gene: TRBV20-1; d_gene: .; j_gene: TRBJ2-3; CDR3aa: CSARLTTDTQYF; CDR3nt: TGCAGTGCTAGACTCACCACAGATACGCAGTATTTT
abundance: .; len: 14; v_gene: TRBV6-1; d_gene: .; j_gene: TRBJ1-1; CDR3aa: CASKPQGGNTEAFF; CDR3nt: TGTGCCAGCAAACCACAGGGAGGGAACACTGAAGCTTTCTTT
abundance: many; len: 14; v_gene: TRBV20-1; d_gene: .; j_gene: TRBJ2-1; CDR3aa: CSARQSSSYNEQFF; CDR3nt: TGCAGTGCTAGACAGTCGAGCTCCTACAATGAGCAGTTCTTC
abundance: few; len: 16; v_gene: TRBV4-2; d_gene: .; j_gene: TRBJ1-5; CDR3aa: CASSQEHRFDNQPQHF; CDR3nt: TGTGCCAGCAGCCAAGAGCACAGATTCGACAATCAGCCCCAGCATTTT
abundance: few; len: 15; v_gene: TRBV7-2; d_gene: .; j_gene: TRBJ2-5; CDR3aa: CASSLYGGGQETQYF; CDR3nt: TGTGCCAGCAGCTTATACGGGGGTGGTCAAGAGACCCAGTACTTC
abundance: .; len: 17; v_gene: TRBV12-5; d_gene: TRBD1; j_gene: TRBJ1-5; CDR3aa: CASGLALPDRGGQPQHF; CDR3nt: TGTGCTAGTGGTTTGGCCCTTCCGGACAGGGGAGGTCAGCCCCAGCATTTT
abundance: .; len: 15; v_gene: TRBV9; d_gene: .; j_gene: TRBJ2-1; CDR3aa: CASSTQGNMYNEQFF; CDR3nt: TGTGCCAGCAGTACACAGGGCAATATGTACAATGAGCAGTTCTTC
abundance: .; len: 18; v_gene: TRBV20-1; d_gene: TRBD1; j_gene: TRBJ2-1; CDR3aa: CSARGQGRIGVSYNEQFF; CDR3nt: TGCAGTGCCAGAGGACAGGGAAGAATAGGCGTCTCCTACAATGAGCAGTTCTTC
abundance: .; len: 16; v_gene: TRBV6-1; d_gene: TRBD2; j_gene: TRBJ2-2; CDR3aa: CASSPLAGGGTGELFF; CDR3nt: TGTGCCAGCAGTCCACTAGCGGGGGGCGGTACCGGGGAGCTGTTTTTT
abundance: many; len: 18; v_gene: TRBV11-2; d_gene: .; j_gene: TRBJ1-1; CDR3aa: CASSFDRPASWVDTEAFF; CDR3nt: TGTGCCAGCAGCTTTGACCGGCCAGCCTCTTGGGTAGACACTGAAGCTTTCTTT
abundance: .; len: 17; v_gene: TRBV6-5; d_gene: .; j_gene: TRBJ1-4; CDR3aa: CASSYSDGFATNEKLFF; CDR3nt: TGTGCCAGCAGTTACTCGGACGGATTTGCAACTAATGAAAAACTGTTTTTT